The TCR beta chain described here comes from a study of blood T cell repertoires in COVID-19. Study as a whole: From the United States, Italy and Spain came samples of acute and convalescent COVID-19. T cells, B-cell-depleted T cells, or PBMCs provided the cDNA or gDNA that served as material.

Germline V gene lookup returns CDR1 MNHEY and CDR2 SVGAGI. The CDR3 extends over 15 amino acids. Trimming at V came to 7 bases and at J to 5 bases, leaving 9 bases not matched to a gene. Methods used by the authors: Amplification with reference gene primers provided the estimates of nucleated cell counts. Sequencing was performed with immunoSEQ multiplex PCR; in TCRdb, only in-frame clones are kept and a portion is missing. The DNA gave D and trimming, while V, J and clone size come from that table. This table holds approximately 230,000 clones, roughly 85% found once. The sequence came from a man under 40 who had recovered from COVID-19. The chain employs TRBV6-5 and TRBJ2-7, with 12 bases lining up with TRBD2. What was sequenced was peripheral blood. The CDR3 spells CASTSGGAGGNEQYF. The CDR3 nucleotides are TGTGCCAGCACTAGCGGGGGGGCTGGAGGTAACGAGCAGTACTTC.